The 19 T cell receptor beta chains listed next were all sequenced from one sample in a study of blood T cell repertoires in COVID-19. Produced via immunoSEQ multiplex PCR; TCRdb's table is partial and in-frame only. The data show roughly 400,000 clones, around 90% seen once. Sequenced: PBMCs or T cells enriched from blood (not recorded which). The receptors were sampled from a woman in her forties with acute COVID-19.

V and J are TRBV7-2 and TRBJ1-5; D unresolved. V was pared by 2 bases and J by 9 bases, with 14 bases between. Germline values: CDR1 SGHTA, CDR2 FQGNSA. The CDR3 totals 14 residues. CDR3 sequence reads: CASSLSRPPGPQHF. CDR3 DNA sequence: TGTGCCAGCAGCTTAAGTAGGCCGCCGGGGCCCCAGCATTTT. Based on the CDR3 plus reference TRBV7-2 and TRBJ1-5, the full variable domain is GAGVSQSPSNKVTEKGKDVELRCDPISGHTALYWYRQSLGQGLEFLIYFQGNSAPDKSGLPSDRFSAERTGGSVSTLTIQRTQQEDSAVYLCASSLSRPPGPQHFGDGTRLSIL.

The V and J genes are TRBV29-1 and TRBJ1-2; possibly TRBD1 for D (5 bases). V lost 7 bases and J 9 bases, leaving 24 bases between the germline ends. The CDR3 contains 14 residues. The germline CDR1 and CDR2 sequences are SQVTM and ANQGSEA. This CDR3 reads CSALFVMGKGSYTF. For the CDR3, the DNA is TGCAGCGCCCTATTCGTCATGGGGAAGGGGAGCTACACCTTC.

The CDR3 sequence is CASSPNRDEKLFF. The DNA of the CDR3 is TGTGCCAGCAGCCCGAACAGGGATGAAAAACTGTTTTTT. The chain couples TRBV13 to TRBJ1-4; the D gene is possibly TRBD1 (6 bases). The V gene's germline CDR1 is PRHDT and CDR2 FYEKMQ (reference sequence). The CDR3 extends over 13 amino acids. V was clipped by 5 bases and J by 6 bases, with 10 bases between them.

The chain links TRBV10-2 to TRBJ2-2; TRBD1 is a possible D gene (5 bases). There are 14 residues in the CDR3. In germline, CDR1 is WSHSY, CDR2 SAAADI. V lost 6 bases and J lost 6, with 14 bases in between. The CDR3 spells CASSDRRGPGELFF. CDR3 in DNA: TGCGCCAGCAGCGACCGTAGGGGCCCCGGGGAGCTGTTTTTT.

The chain combines TRBV20-1 with TRBJ1-6, with 10 bases that match TRBD1. The CDR3 has 14 amino acids. Germline trimming cut 3 bases from V and 5 bases from J; bases unmatched to any gene: 1. Germline V gene lookup returns CDR1 DFQATT and CDR2 SNEGSKA (reference sequence). The CDR3 sequence is CSASGQGDNSPLHF. Written as DNA, the CDR3 is TGCAGTGCTAGTGGACAGGGGGATAATTCACCCCTCCACTTT.

J is TRBJ1-5 and V is TRBV11-2; D call uncertain. The V gene lost 0 bases and the J gene lost 2 bases, with 5 bases spanning the gap. Germline V CDR1 and CDR2: SGHAT, FQNNGV. The CDR3 has 14 residues. CDR3 region: CASSLDLGNQPQHF. The CDR3 DNA reads as TGTGCCAGCAGCTTAGATCTTGGCAATCAGCCCCAGCATTTT.

This clone appeared many times. This sequence joins TRBV28 and TRBJ1-1, with D perhaps TRBD1 (5 bases). This CDR3 is 15 amino acids long. V gave up 2 bases and J gave up 5 bases, with 15 bases separating them. Germline V gene sequence: CDR1 MDHEN, CDR2 SYDVKM. CDR3 in amino acids: CASSLHRGFRTEAFF. The CDR3 nucleotides are TGTGCCAGCAGTTTACATAGGGGATTCAGGACTGAAGCTTTCTTT.

The genes are TRBV6-5 and TRBJ1-5; D uncertain. Germline CDR1 and CDR2: MNHEY and SVGAGI. V was clipped by 2 bases and J by 7 bases, with 9 bases between them. This CDR3 spans 13 amino acids. This CDR3 reads CASSYVSGQPQHF. The CDR3 nucleotides read TGTGCCAGCAGTTACGTAAGCGGCCAGCCCCAGCATTTT.

V is TRBV7-6 and J is TRBJ1-2; 9 bases match TRBD1. This CDR3 spans 15 amino acids. J gave up 4 bases and V 2 bases, and 5 bases lay outside the gene matches. Germline V gives CDR1 SGHVS, CDR2 FNYEAQ. CDR3 bases: TGTGCCAGCAGCTTATCGGGACAGGGACTCTATGGCTACACCTTC. Protein product: CASSLSGQGLYGYTF.

The gene calls are TRBV7-2 and TRBJ2-7, with 9 bases matching TRBD1. Trimming at V came to 1 base and at J to 5 bases, leaving 3 bases not matched to a gene. The CDR3 spans 14 residues. Per the germline V gene, CDR1 is SGHTA and CDR2 is FQGNSA. The CDR3 protein is CASSLGGQGHEQYF. DNA for the CDR3: TGTGCCAGCAGCTTAGGGGGACAGGGTCACGAGCAGTACTTC.

This rearrangement joins TRBV11-3 to TRBJ2-5, with 10 bases lining up with TRBD2. The ends lost 6 bases at V and 4 bases at J; junction bases unmatched: 8. This CDR3 is 15 amino acids long. Per germline, CDR1 SGHNT and CDR2 YENEEA. The CDR3 DNA reads as TGTGCCAGCAGTCTAAGCGGGGGGGCCGGAGAGACCCAGTACTTC. Encoded protein: CASSLSGGAGETQYF.

A single count supports this clone. The chain links TRBV11-2 to TRBJ1-6; 8 bases line up with TRBD1. The V and J ends lost 4 bases and 5 bases, in that order; junction bases with no gene match: 7. CDR3 length equals 16 residues. Germline assignment: CDR1 SGHAT and CDR2 FQNNGV. CDR3: CASSSSGTGNNSPLHF. CDR3 sequence (DNA): TGTGCCAGCAGCTCGTCCGGGACAGGCAATAATTCACCCCTCCACTTT.

V usage is TRBV3-1 (or the pseudogene TRBV3-2) and J usage is TRBJ1-2; D call uncertain. This CDR3 spans 15 amino acids. The germline V gene encodes CDR1 LGHDT and CDR2 YNNKEL (reference sequence). Trimming took 3 bases from V and 6 from J, leaving 17 bases between them. CDR3 sequence: CASSQGVGRPDGYTF. CDR3 bases: TGTGCCAGCAGCCAGGGCGTAGGGAGACCTGATGGCTACACCTTC.

The rearrangement joins TRBV4-1 to TRBJ1-4; D might be TRBD1 (6 bases). CDR1 is MGHRA and CDR2 is YSYEKL in the germline V gene. V dropped 1 base and J dropped 7 bases, with 10 bases sitting between them. This CDR3 comprises 14 residues. CDR3 sequence reads: CASSQVQGTEKLFF. CDR3 bases: TGCGCCAGCAGCCAAGTCCAGGGGACTGAAAAACTGTTTTTT.

The V gene is TRBV5-6, the J gene TRBJ2-1; no definite D call. The CDR3 sequence is 12 residues long. The V and J ends lost 4 bases and 3 bases respectively, with 5 bases between them. Germline-derived CDR1 and CDR2 are SGHDT and YYEEEE. The CDR3 DNA follows: TGTGCCAGCAGCATGTACTACAATGAGCAGTTCTTC. Amino acid sequence: CASSMYYNEQFF.

The chain employs TRBV2 and TRBJ1-2; D gene unclear. V lost 11 bases, J lost 8 bases, and 18 bases lay in between. In germline, CDR1 is SNHLY, CDR2 FYNNEI. CDR3 length: 12 amino acids. CDR3 sequence reads: CACSRVREGYTF. The CDR3 nucleotides read TGTGCCTGTTCTAGGGTGAGGGAGGGCTACACCTTC. Supplemented by reference TRBV2 and TRBJ1-2, the full variable domain reads EPEVTQTPSHQVTQMGQEVILRCVPISNHLYFYWYRQILGQKVEFLVSFYNNEISEKSEIFDDQFSVERPDGSNFTLKIRSTKLEDSAMYFCACSRVREGYTFGSGTRLTVV.

This chain links TRBV10-3 with TRBJ2-1; TRBD1 matches 9 bases. CDR1 and CDR2 from the germline V gene are ENHRY and SYGVKD. This CDR3 has 15 residues. Germline trimming cut 5 bases from V and 8 bases from J; bases unmatched to any gene: 10. CDR3 region: CAISLRDRERDEQFF. The CDR3 DNA follows: TGTGCCATCAGTCTCCGGGACAGGGAAAGGGATGAGCAGTTCTTC.

The chain has TRBV5-1 and TRBJ1-2; 7 positions agree with TRBD1. The germline V gene has CDR1 SGHRS and CDR2 YFSETQ. Losses at the gene ends were 2 bases for V and 2 bases for J; bases not matched to a gene: 6. The CDR3 runs 15 residues. CDR3 amino acids: CASSFNRDSNYGYTF. Written as DNA, the CDR3 is TGCGCCAGCAGCTTTAACCGGGACAGCAACTATGGCTACACCTTC.

The V and J genes are TRBV7-9 and TRBJ2-6; 7 bases agree with TRBD1. The CDR3 length is 19 residues. The trim removed 1 base at V and 2 bases at J, leaving 11 bases unmatched. Germline lookup yields CDR1 SEHNR and CDR2 FQNEAQ (reference sequence). The CDR3: CASSLGSRGQLTGANVLTF. The CDR3, as DNA: TGTGCCAGCAGCTTAGGTTCGAGGGGGCAACTAACTGGGGCCAACGTCCTGACTTTC.